The 8 T cell receptor beta chains below come from one sample, sequenced in a study of cytomegalovirus exposure and HLA in healthy donors. 60 Vbeta and 13 Jbeta primers were used in PCR. The repertoire was sequenced with immunoSEQ multiplex PCR; TCRdb's copy has only in-frame clones and lacks some. The data show 150,000 or so clones, about 79% seen once. What was sequenced was PBMCs. These receptors all come from a woman aged 50 to 60 in good health and CMV-seropositive.

The chain carries TRBV2 and TRBJ1-4; D unclear. Germline assignment: CDR1 SNHLY and CDR2 FYNNEI. This CDR3 is 12 amino acids long. The ends were cut back, 6 bases at V and 14 bases at J, with 16 bases in the middle. CDR3 sequence: CASRGDLGTLFF. CDR3 in DNA: TGTGCCAGCAGGGGAGACCTGGGAACGCTGTTTTTT.

The V and J genes are TRBV7-6 and TRBJ2-7, with a possible D match to TRBD2 (5 bases). The germline CDR1 and CDR2 sequences are SGHVS and FNYEAQ. The length of the CDR3 is 14 residues. V lost 5 bases, J lost 2 bases, and 13 bases lay in between. CDR3 bases: TGTGCCAGCAGCCATGACGAGGGCCCCTACGAGCAGTACTTC. This codes for CASSHDEGPYEQYF.

The genes are TRBV5-1 and TRBJ1-1, with D unclear. V gave up 0 bases and J gave up 14 bases, with 8 bases separating them. The germline V gene encodes CDR1 SGHRS and CDR2 YFSETQ. This CDR3 comprises 10 residues. The CDR3 DNA is TGCGCCAGCAGCTTGGATGGCTGCTTCTTT. Translated, it gives CASSLDGCFF.

The rearrangement joins TRBV9 to TRBJ2-7, with 8 bases fitting TRBD1. The CDR3 spans 17 residues. The V segment lost 3 bases and the J segment 1 base; nucleotides outside the gene matches: 12. Germline V CDR1 and CDR2: SGDLS, YYNGEE. The CDR3 sequence: CASSAHGQGAKSYEQYF. The DNA for the CDR3 is TGTGCCAGCAGCGCCCATGGGCAGGGGGCCAAGTCCTACGAGCAGTACTTC.

The chain combines TRBV4-1 with TRBJ1-4, with 7 positions matching TRBD1. The V and J ends lost 0 bases and 7 bases, in that order; junction bases with no gene match: 2. Germline values: CDR1 MGHRA, CDR2 YSYEKL. CDR3 length: 14 amino acids. CDR3 region: CASSQEPGGEKLFF. The DNA of the CDR3 is TGCGCCAGCAGCCAAGAGCCAGGGGGTGAAAAACTGTTTTTT.

The V gene is TRBV30, the J gene TRBJ2-7; 13 positions agree with TRBD2. V shed 3 bases and J 7 bases; nucleotides not matched to a gene: 12. CDR1 and CDR2 (germline): GTSNPN, SVGIG (reference sequence). This CDR3 is built from 16 residues. DNA for the CDR3: TGTGCCTGGAGGAGCCGTCCGGGACTAGCGGGATGGGAGCAGTACTTC. It encodes CAWRSRPGLAGWEQYF.

This clone showed up just a few times. The chain joins TRBV4-2 to TRBJ2-7; 8 nucleotides match TRBD1. The length of the CDR3 is 15 residues. Germline loops: CDR1 LGHNA, CDR2 YNFKEQ. V was pared by 1 base and J by 6 bases, with 8 bases of the junction left unmatched. The CDR3, as DNA: TGTGCCAGCAGCCAAGGGACAGGGCAGCGAGGCGAGCAGTACTTC. It codes for CASSQGTGQRGEQYF.

There are a few counts of this clone. This chain joins TRBV15 and TRBJ1-4, with 7 positions matching TRBD1. Germline V gene sequence: CDR1 LNHNV, CDR2 YYDKDF (reference sequence). The V segment lost 2 bases and the J segment 6 bases; nucleotides outside the gene matches: 3. This CDR3 is 14 amino acids long. In nucleotides, the CDR3 is TGTGCCACCAGCAGACTTGGGACAGATGAAAAACTGTTTTTT. Residues: CATSRLGTDEKLFF.